This TCR beta chain was identified during a study of cytomegalovirus exposure and HLA in healthy donors (dated by TCRdb to 2015 to 2018). Some background on the complete study: An earlier analysis of several hundred of the donors reported about 250 Gb of sequence data and 117 million unique TCR beta sequences from about 179 million T cells. An early release covering 500 to 750 HLA-typed donors comprised about 310 gigabases of sequencing data and some 79 million unique TCR sequences. Of the approximately 400 genotyped donors, approximately 82% fell in the genetic ancestry cluster associated with self-reported Caucasian donors. The study aimed to test whether signatures of past pathogen exposure could be identified by cataloging public T cell receptors. The study profiled the T cell repertoires of hundreds of subjects by immunosequencing and related them to cytomegalovirus serostatus. Besides the first cohort of roughly 640 subjects, a separate validation cohort made up of 90 to 150 different subjects was used. The study combined high-throughput TCR immunosequencing, statistical association of individual TCRs with disease status, and machine learning to predict cytomegalovirus infection status. In a later analysis, previously published TCR beta repertoires from roughly 710 donors were re-analyzed and high-resolution HLA genotyping was added so that TCR occurrence patterns could be studied. Rather than using new phenotypic data, the later analysis identified candidate immune exposures from TCR beta sequences and from how often those sequences occurred across donors. To decide whether each TCR beta V gene segment behaved as functional or pseudogenic, an earlier analysis of some 600 of the donors relied on high-throughput TCR beta sequencing. Donor age, sex, ethnicity and CMV serostatus were collected together with the repertoire data. Genome-wide SNP genotypes for about 55% of the roughly 670 donors were used in a later genetic analysis, which treated that subset as a discovery cohort. Every discovery cohort repertoire had been produced on one sequencing platform. HLA typing included class I and class II loci at four-digit resolution. The number of typed donors differed by locus: about 620-630 for A, B, C, DRB1 and DQB1; some 500 for DQA1; around 610 for DPA1; and roughly 450 for DPB1. Because of strong linkage in the cohort, roughly five DR-DQ haplotypes were treated as single units for association and clustering. Across under 500 genotyped donors of the cohort, an average of roughly 230,000 unique TCR beta nucleotide sequences per donor were sequenced, and 15% to 20% of those sequences were non-productive.

On this clone: This receptor's antigen is unknown. Base qualities are not recorded, but no much larger clone differs from it by a single base.

The cohort was made up of 666 healthy bone marrow donors. At the time of sampling, all cohort members were nominally healthy, though unrecorded immune exposures were likely present. The donor tested CMV seronegative, placing the donor among the approximately 360 seronegative members of the cohort. A peripheral blood sample was provided by each donor, and peripheral blood mononuclear cells were used for TCR beta sequencing. Genomic DNA extraction from the blood cell samples was performed with the Qiagen DNeasy Blood Extraction Kit. Trimming takes 1 base off V and 0 bases off J; junction bases not matched to a gene: 5. The germline V gene (reference sequence) sets CDR1 to GTSNPN and CDR2 to SVGIG. Its CDR3 holds 15 amino acids, cysteine through phenylalanine. CDR3 DNA is the only sequence kept; it has 45 bases, read in frame from the first base. Library method: the immunoSEQ multiplex PCR assay. The multiplex PCR relied on a mix of 60 forward primers for TCR Vbeta segments and 13 reverse primers for TCR Jbeta segments. Amplification of the CDR3 region of rearranged TCR beta genes was performed with a multiplex PCR assay on genomic DNA. The amplified TCR beta libraries were sequenced on the Illumina HiSeq System as 87-base-pair reads. Per the original workflow: A later analysis counted tens of millions of unique TCR beta chains across the approximately 700 repertoires, and roughly 10 million of these chains were shared by at least two donors. To remove PCR and sequencing errors, raw reads were error-corrected and collapsed into unique sequences using a nearest-neighbor algorithm that merged closely related sequences. CDR3 sequences were aligned to IMGT reference sequences to assign V, D and J gene segments. Each retained sequence needed at least a six-nucleotide match to both a V gene segment and a J gene segment. A rearrangement counted as productive if the CDR3 had no stop codons and remained in frame with V and J, and every other rearrangement counted as non-productive. CDR3 was defined by IMGT convention, running from the second conserved V-encoded cysteine to the conserved J-encoded phenylalanine. Sequences without an unambiguous match to a single V gene segment were excluded from the earlier analysis of over 500 of the donors. An earlier analysis of several hundred of the donors called V segments functional above 56.7% productive rearrangements and segregating when the between-donor standard deviation exceeded 5%. A statistical classification framework was built for diagnosing cytomegalovirus status from the catalog of TCR beta chain sequences. In a later analysis, V and J genes were assigned by comparing TCR nucleotide sequences against IMGT/GENE-DB human TR gene sequences. The TCRdist pipeline was used in a later analysis to assign CDR3 sequences and most-parsimonious VDJ recombination scenarios. In a later analysis, each TCR beta chain was defined by its CDR3 amino acid sequence together with its V-gene family, and reads lacking a unique V-gene family were excluded. To address suspected cross-contamination and a sequencing artifact, a later analysis removed roughly 580 highly shared, low-generation-probability nucleotide sequences. For each public chain, a later analysis derived a clonal expansion index from normalized ranks of inferred template counts within each repertoire. Generation probabilities in a later analysis came from a VDJ recombination model fitted to out-of-frame rearrangements, and those results were checked against IGoR. A later analysis scored TCR-TCR, TCR-HLA and TCR-CMV co-occurrence with hypergeometric tests, applying a repertoire-size bias correction to TCR pairs. In a later analysis, false discovery rates were estimated by permuting HLA or CMV assignments 20 times. In a later analysis, co-occurring TCRs were grouped with DBSCAN, and TCRdist sequence similarity was added when clustering was performed within HLA-allele-positive subsets. Co-occurrence clustering excluded repertoires with fewer than 30,000 or more than 120,000 public chains, plus five with anomalous nucleotide sharing. TCRdb retrieved this table from immuneACCESS and kept in-frame rearrangements only. Not all clones are present; in checked studies, unresolved V genes account for under half, and no reason is known for the remainder. V and J calls and clone size are copied from that table; D and trimming were computed from the DNA. The sample records over 80,000 clones, nearly 80% of which are singletons. The ten largest clonotypes hold approximately 6% of the sample.

General findings and caveats noted by the study authors: This cohort had only TCR beta chains sequenced, and the lack of alpha or paired-chain data limited which features could be detected. Linkage disequilibrium might explain the correlated functional status among segregating V segments, but an unknown experimental factor could not be excluded. A few of the identified cytomegalovirus-associated TCR beta chains were confirmed in vitro to be specific for cytomegalovirus antigens. Some IMGT-functional V segments, including TRBV6-2 and TRBV6-3, could not be told apart with the 87-base-pair reads, so those segments were excluded. Most TCR sequences were observed very rarely across donors, whereas some public TCRs were present in many individuals. A further reported finding was that TCR beta sequences accurately predicted the HLA-A and HLA-B alleles for most subjects in the first cohort. In a later analysis, HLA-associated TCR beta chains were found to be more clonally expanded and to have lower generation probabilities than equally common non-associated chains. For the cohort, immune exposure information was limited to CMV serostatus. The study gave a list of more than 150 TCR beta chains associated with cytomegalovirus. It was suggested by the authors that the approach could potentially be generalized to other disease states and immunological phenotypes. In a later analysis, the rate of TCR association differed among HLA loci, with DRB1 alleles having the most associated TCRs and HLA-C alleles having the fewest. A later analysis found that most CMV-associated TCR beta chains appeared HLA-restricted, with HLA associations seemingly driven largely by CMV exposure. Because counts were too low, about 18 rarely observed V segments, including chromosome 9 orphons, were excluded from the earlier analysis of under 650 of the donors. Several of the top co-occurrence clusters appeared to be linked to parvovirus B19, influenza, CMV and Epstein-Barr virus, according to a later analysis. Compared with the roughly 670-donor mean, donors in an Asian-associated ancestry cluster had fewer N-insertions in productive TCRs, according to a later genetic analysis. In an earlier analysis of roughly 560 of the donors, most TCR beta V segments were observed in productive rearrangements about 90% or about 30% of the time, broadly matching IMGT annotations. V-gene and J-gene trimming of TCR beta chains was associated with a missense DCLRE1C variant in a later genetic analysis, and the association was replicated in an independent cohort. HLA typing was unavailable for some donors at each locus, so association tests used only the typed subset. Presence/absence analyses assumed roughly uniform sequencing depth across donors, an assumption that may not hold. A group of highly shared sequence variants was considered likely to be a technical artifact of the sequencing pipeline. The classifier was reported to diagnose cytomegalovirus status with high specificity and sensitivity in both the original cohort and the validation cohort. Strong co-occurrence of HLA alleles, especially DR and DQ, made assigning TCR associations to individual alleles difficult. In a later analysis, around 17,000 TCR beta sequences were associated with specific HLA alleles at a false discovery rate of 0.05.

Sequencing input: PBMCs. The receptor was isolated from a female donor in good health and CMV-seronegative. The chain is made from TRBV30 and TRBJ1-2, with TRBD1 identical over 7 junction bases. The CDR3 protein sequence reads: CAWSEWDSTNYGYTF. The DNA reads as follows: TGTGCCTGGAGTGAGTGGGACAGTACTAACTATGGCTACACCTTC. The entire variable domain, with the stretches around the CDR3 drawn from the reference TRBV30 and TRBJ1-2 proteins, is SQTIHQWPATLVQPVGSPLSLECTVEGTSNPNLYWYRQAAGRGLQLLFYSVGIGQISSEVPQNLSASRPQDRQFILSSKKLLLSDSGFYLCAWSEWDSTNYGYTFGSGTRLTVV.